This T cell receptor beta chain was recovered during a study of T cell responses to AZD1222 COVID-19 vaccine. On the study more broadly: Both about-4-week and about-12-week second-dose recipients were combined. Findings of the study overall: The span of vaccine-associated CD4 TCRs extended across spike, with dominance at 160-218 and 743-854. Targets within unmutated variant regions were reportedly found for nearly half of spike-specific TCRs.

Per the germline V gene, CDR1 is MDHEN and CDR2 is SYDVKM. This CDR3 region has 17 residues. V gave up 4 bases and J gave up 2 bases; unmatched junction bases: 8. A note on this clone: What it binds is unknown. The identical CDR3 is also encoded by other nucleotide sequences in the sample.

The data were produced by immunoSEQ multiplex PCR, yet TCRdb's version contains in-frame clones alone and is incomplete. In the table there are approximately 120,000 clones, approximately 87% of which are singletons. The rearrangement uses TRBV28 and TRBJ1-3; 10 positions match TRBD1. The source material was peripheral blood, sampled on day 0 of AZD1222 vaccination. This sequence originates from an adult in good health. In DNA, the CDR3 is TGTGCCAGCAGTTCCTGGGGGACAGGGGTGGCTGGAAACACCATATATTTT. This codes for CASSSWGTGVAGNTIYF.